The clone carrying this T cell receptor (beta chain) has just one count. These data come from a study of blood T cell repertoires in COVID-19. Study at large: Samples taken during acute and convalescent COVID-19 were collected in the United States, Italy and Spain. PBMCs, B-cell-depleted T cells, or T cells provided the cDNA or gDNA that made up the material.

In the authors' methods: Reference gene primer amplification gave nucleated cell count estimates. Profiled with immunoSEQ multiplex PCR; TCRdb holds only in-frame clones, not every one. The DNA was the basis for D and trimming; V, J and clone size are from that table. There are 14,000 or so clones in the sample; about 83% occur only once, and 24% lies in the top ten. The CDR3 contains 12 residues. Trimming left V 7 bases short and J 5 bases short, with 14 bases between. Germline V gene data show CDR1 as SQVTM and CDR2 as ANQGSEA. The sequence was obtained from a woman in her sixties or seventies with acute or convalescent COVID-19. The specimen sequenced was peripheral blood. The chain is built from TRBV29-1 and TRBJ1-2; no clear D. CDR3 sequence (DNA): TGCAGCGCCCCCGCGAATTTTTATGGCTACACCTTC. It translates to CSAPANFYGYTF.